The 22 T cell receptor beta chains in this list originate from one sample, sequenced in a study of CD8+ T cells in alopecia areata. The treatment denotes: oral pan-JAK inhibitor, 5-10 mg twice daily. It was cDNA, reverse transcribed from extracted RNA, that served as the sequencing template. The repertoire was sequenced with immunoSEQ multiplex PCR; TCRdb's copy has only in-frame clones and lacks some. The data contain 170,000 or so clones, 58% of them singletons. The material sequenced was CD8+ T cells sorted from blood, taken at week 24, from a patient treated with tofacitinib. The source of these receptors is a human donor with alopecia areata.

This chain uses TRBV9 with TRBJ1-5; D might be TRBD1 (5 bases). The V end lost 3 bases, the J end lost 3 bases, and 13 bases lay between the germline ends. Germline V CDR1 and CDR2: SGDLS, YYNGEE. The CDR3 is 15 amino acids. The CDR3 is CASSDGTGINQPQHF. In DNA form, the CDR3 reads TGTGCCAGCAGCGACGGGACGGGGATCAATCAGCCCCAGCATTTT.

The V call is TRBV15, the J call TRBJ2-1, with no clear D. Trimming stripped 0 bases from V and 4 bases from J, with 10 bases between. Looked up from germline, CDR1 is LNHNV and CDR2 is YYDKDF (reference sequence). The CDR3 spans 15 residues. The CDR3 nucleotides read TGTGCCACCAGCAGAGAGGGGTACGCGTACAATGAGCAGTTCTTC. This encodes CATSREGYAYNEQFF.

This chain uses TRBV27 with TRBJ1-2, with 11 bases aligning to TRBD1. The CDR3 covers 14 residues. Germline-derived CDR1 and CDR2 are MNHEY and SMNVEV (reference sequence). V lost 6 bases to trimming and J lost 4 bases; unmatched junction nucleotides: 4. CDR3 nucleotide sequence: TGTGCCAGCAGGAGGGACAGGGGGGCCTATGGCTACACCTTC. Amino acid sequence: CASRRDRGAYGYTF.

Only one count was recorded for this clone. The chain is built from TRBV11-3 and TRBJ2-7; weak D call: TRBD1 (5 bases). The germline V and J ends were trimmed by 4 bases and 6 bases, with 10 bases remaining between them. Germline CDR1 reads SGHNT; CDR2 reads YENEEA. The CDR3 contains 12 residues. The CDR3 protein is CASSWGPSEQYF. The CDR3 DNA follows: TGTGCCAGCAGCTGGGGCCCATCCGAGCAGTACTTC.

A word on this clone: Other DNA sequences from this sample encode an identical CDR3 as well. The chain has TRBV6-5 and TRBJ1-5; D is uncertain. The CDR3 extends over 13 amino acids. V lost 2 bases to trimming and J lost 3 bases, with 5 bases between them. Germline CDR1 MNHEY, CDR2 SVGAGI. CDR3 amino acids: CASSYGLNQPQHF. In DNA form, the CDR3 reads TGTGCCAGCAGTTACGGGCTCAATCAGCCCCAGCATTTT.

This chain links TRBV29-1 with TRBJ1-1, with D unclear. Germline CDR1 and CDR2: SQVTM and ANQGSEA. This CDR3 contains 11 residues. V was shortened by 4 bases and J by 6 bases, with 9 bases between the two germline ends. CDR3 bases: TGCAGCGTTGGGGGATACTCTGAAGCTTTCTTT. This encodes CSVGGYSEAFF.

The chain couples TRBV6-4 to TRBJ1-5; D gene ambiguous. V was pared by 5 bases and J by 5 bases, with 10 bases between. CDR3 size: 13 residues. Germline V gene lookup returns CDR1 MRHNA and CDR2 SNTAGT. The CDR3 region is CASSSGVHQPQHF. CDR3 bases: TGTGCCAGCAGTTCTGGGGTTCATCAGCCCCAGCATTTT.

This clone was counted a few times. J is TRBJ2-7 and V is TRBV4-1; 9 positions agree with TRBD2. Trimming removed 4 bases from V and 7 bases from J; junction bases left unmatched: 11. CDR3 size: 15 residues. Germline V gives CDR1 MGHRA, CDR2 YSYEKL. The CDR3 protein is CASSLGALAGGEQYF. The CDR3 bases are TGCGCCAGCAGCCTAGGAGCACTAGCGGGTGGAGAGCAGTACTTC.

The chain joins TRBV5-1 to TRBJ2-7; weak D call: TRBD2 (6 bases). Germline-derived CDR1 and CDR2 are SGHRS and YFSETQ. Trimming shortened V by 4 bases and J by 3 bases, and 20 bases separated the two germline ends. This CDR3 contains 16 residues. The CDR3 DNA reads as TGCGCCAGCAGCCCGTTACTGGGGGGTGCAAACTACGAGCAGTACTTC. It specifies CASSPLLGGANYEQYF.

The gene calls are TRBV7-9 and TRBJ1-1, with 8 nucleotides matching TRBD1. Germline CDR1 SEHNR, CDR2 FQNEAQ (reference sequence). The V gene end was trimmed by 4 bases and the J gene end by 3 bases; junction bases not matched to a gene: 13. The CDR3 is 17 residues long. The CDR3 here is CASSSLLRTGRDTEAFF. The CDR3 DNA is TGTGCCAGCAGCTCCTTGTTAAGGACAGGGAGGGACACTGAAGCTTTCTTT.

This clone appeared a single time. The chain is built from TRBV9 and TRBJ2-5; either TRBD1 or TRBD2 may supply D (7 bases each). V was trimmed by 5 bases and J by 4 bases, leaving 21 bases between them. There are 16 residues in the CDR3. Germline loops: CDR1 SGDLS, CDR2 YYNGEE. CDR3 bases: TGTGCCAGCAGGCCCAACCAGGGGGGGTTTGCAGAGACCCAGTACTTC. Protein sequence: CASRPNQGGFAETQYF.

The J gene is TRBJ1-2, the V gene TRBV29-1; the match to TRBD1 covers 9 bases. The CDR3 totals 13 residues. The J segment lost 4 bases and the V segment lost 6 bases, leaving 6 bases of the junction unmatched. Per germline, CDR1 SQVTM and CDR2 ANQGSEA. The DNA of the CDR3 is TGCAGCGTGGGGACAGGGCGCGGCTATGGCTACACCTTC. Its protein product is CSVGTGRGYGYTF. The whole variable domain, filled in from reference TRBV29-1 and TRBJ1-2, reads SAVISQKPSRDICQRGTSLTIQCQVDSQVTMMFWYRQQPGQSLTLIATANQGSEATYESGFVIDKFPISRPNLTFSTLTVSNMSPEDSSIYLCSVGTGRGYGYTFGSGTRLTVV.

The chain is built from TRBV6-5 and TRBJ2-7; 11 bases match TRBD2. V was clipped by 8 bases and J by 7 bases; unmatched bases: 13. The CDR3 contains 15 residues. The germline V gene has CDR1 MNHEY and CDR2 SVGAGI. CDR3 DNA sequence: TGTGCCAGCGCTTTAGCGGGGGGGGGTTCTCGGGAGCAGTACTTC. Its protein product is CASALAGGGSREQYF.

V is TRBV29-1 and J is TRBJ2-6; TRBD2 is a possible D gene (5 bases). This CDR3 spans 18 amino acids. CDR1 SQVTM and CDR2 ANQGSEA come from the germline V gene. V was clipped by 4 bases and J by 2 bases, with 21 bases between them. Here the CDR3 DNA reads TGCAGCGTTGTCGAGGGCCCCTTTAACGTTCCTGGGGCCAACGTCCTGACTTTC. Encoded protein: CSVVEGPFNVPGANVLTF.

This clone was recorded a few times. The chain uses TRBV30 and TRBJ1-2; D is perhaps TRBD1 (5 bases). The length of the CDR3 is 11 residues. CDR1 and CDR2 from the germline V gene are GTSNPN and SVGIG (reference sequence). V lost 7 bases, J lost 6 bases, and 12 bases lay in between. CDR3 sequence reads: CASTGGDGYTF. The CDR3, as DNA: TGTGCCTCCACTGGGGGGGATGGCTACACCTTC.

This rearrangement joins TRBV30 to TRBJ2-5; possible D gene TRBD2, 5 bases. Germline V gene data show CDR1 as GTSNPN and CDR2 as SVGIG (reference sequence). The ends were cut back, 0 bases at V and 4 bases at J, with 9 bases in the middle. The CDR3 covers 13 residues. CDR3 DNA: TGTGCCTGGAGTGTTTACGGGATAGAGACCCAGTACTTC. Its translation is CAWSVYGIETQYF.

The chain carries TRBV4-1 and TRBJ1-5, with unresolved D. With 1 base removed from V and 4 bases from J, the gap between germline ends came to 8 bases. The germline V gene has CDR1 MGHRA and CDR2 YSYEKL. The CDR3 covers 14 residues. The CDR3 spells CASSQVGYNQPQHF. CDR3 in DNA: TGCGCCAGCAGCCAAGTTGGCTATAATCAGCCCCAGCATTTT.

This clone was seen only a few times. Within the sample, other DNA sequences also encode this same CDR3. The J gene is TRBJ2-1, the V gene TRBV29-1, with 7 bases identical to TRBD2. Trimming removed 7 bases from V and 2 bases from J; junction bases left unmatched: 5. Germline V gene lookup returns CDR1 SQVTM and CDR2 ANQGSEA. This CDR3 spans 13 amino acids. CDR3 in DNA: TGCAGCGCTAGGGGAGGGACCTACAATGAGCAGTTCTTC. Protein product: CSARGGTYNEQFF.

J is TRBJ2-2 and V is TRBV10-3, with no clear D. Trimming stripped 1 base from V and 6 bases from J, with 12 bases between. CDR3 length: 15 amino acids. From germline, CDR1 is ENHRY and CDR2 SYGVKD. The DNA for the CDR3 is TGTGCCATCAGTGAGTTGAGTCAGTATGCCGGGGAGCTGTTTTTT. It encodes CAISELSQYAGELFF.

The chain combines TRBV29-1 with TRBJ1-2; D perhaps matches TRBD1 (6 bases). Trimming took 0 bases from V and 7 from J, leaving 12 bases between them. The length of the CDR3 is 13 residues. Germline V gene data show CDR1 as SQVTM and CDR2 as ANQGSEA. CDR3 coding DNA: TGCAGCGTTGAAGAGGATGTAGGGGGTGGCTACACCTTC. This sequence encodes CSVEEDVGGGYTF.

Concerning this clone: Relative to the germline gene, one junction end is altered; a read error may explain this. This chain joins TRBV7-7 and TRBJ2-3; TRBD2 is a possible D gene (5 bases). The CDR3 length is 14 residues. In germline, CDR1 is SSHAT, CDR2 FNYEAQ (reference sequence). The CDR3 sequence is CASSLALDKDTQYF. The CDR3 DNA reads TGTGCTAGCAGCTTAGCACTAGACAAAGATACGCAGTATTTT.

This clone was seen more than once but under ten times. The chain has TRBV19 and TRBJ1-6; D call uncertain. Trimming took off 3 bases at V and 8 bases at J, with 11 bases between the two ends. Germline V gives CDR1 LNHDA, CDR2 SQIVND (reference sequence). There are 14 residues in the CDR3. CDR3 coding DNA: TGTGCCAGTAGTATCGGGGAAGTCCATTCACCCCTCCACTTT. Its translation: CASSIGEVHSPLHF.